This T cell receptor (beta chain) was found in a study of T cells in Graves' hyperthyroidism and ophthalmopathy. In its sample, this clonotype was seen many times. The TCR beta CDR3 regions underwent amplification using RNA transcripts as the source. First-round RT-PCR with HTBI primers amplified the TCR CDR3 region. One entry per CDR3 protein results from TCRdb running MiXCR on the multiplex PCR reads. The sample carries a few hundred thousand distinct CDR3 sequences, around 17% recorded once. Input material: blood. The receptor's source is a woman aged 45-60 years with Graves' hyperthyroidism.

CDR3 bases: TGTGCCAGCAGCCAAGGGGGGGGCCCCTATGGCTACACCTTC. This encodes CASSQGGGPYGYTF. This chain uses TRBV3-1 with TRBJ1-2; D might be TRBD1 (6 bases). CDR3 length: 14 amino acids. Trimming took 1 base from V and 4 from J, leaving 10 bases between them. In germline, CDR1 is LGHDT, CDR2 YNNKEL (reference sequence). The whole variable domain, remainder taken from reference TRBV3-1 and TRBJ1-2, is DTAVSQTPKYLVTQMGNDKSIKCEQNLGHDTMYWYKQDSKKFLKIMFSYNNKELIINETVPNRFSPKSPDKAHLNLHINSLELGDSAVYFCASSQGGGPYGYTFGSGTRLTVV.